The rows below give T cell receptor beta chains drawn from one sample of a study of cytotoxic CD8 clonotypes in ibrutinib-treated CLL. TCRdb's copy holds only in-frame clones and misses some; the assay was immunoSEQ multiplex PCR. The sample holds 25,000 to 30,000 clones, approximately 57% seen once. Specimen: PBMCs, collected before ibrutinib treatment. The receptors were gathered from a human donor with chronic lymphocytic leukemia. Both conserved end residues are part of each CDR3.

j_gene | v_gene | CDR3aa
TRBJ2-2 | TRBV19 | CASSITANTGELFF
TRBJ1-1 | TRBV7-8 | CASRFGTAGSGTEAFF
TRBJ1-1 | TRBV27 | CASSANRGRNTEAFF
TRBJ2-1 | TRBV5-1 | CASSGSSGRAYNEQFF
TRBJ2-5 | TRBV19 | CASRATGPYGETQYF
TRBJ1-2 | TRBV7-2 | CASSTQPGLPLGGYTF
TRBJ1-2 | TRBV6-1 | CASSEGRTFYGYTF
TRBJ1-1 | TRBV2 | CASRRAGKGGEAFF
TRBJ2-1 | TRBV13 | CASSLLAGGNSYNEQFF
TRBJ1-6 | TRBV4-2 | CASSQPSYRGGTPLHF
TRBJ2-2 | TRBV4-2 | CASSQAGYGTTGELFF
TRBJ2-7 | TRBV9 | CASSSSGEGYEQYF
TRBJ2-7 | TRBV7-2 | CASSKRGGTANSYEQYF
TRBJ2-7 | TRBV7-3 | CASSLGFSYEQYF
TRBJ1-4 | TRBV19 | CASSPGGGYEKLFF
TRBJ1-5 | TRBV15 | CATSGGVGNQPQHF
TRBJ1-1 | TRBV5-1 | CASSLWVNTEAFF
TRBJ2-5 | TRBV5-1 | CASSLVGGKGSETQYF
TRBJ2-5 | TRBV18 | CASSPHLRETQYF
TRBJ1-2 | TRBV19 | CASRLTDTRFSGGYTF
TRBJ2-3 | TRBV11-3 | CASSLGAGLSTDTQYF
TRBJ1-2 | TRBV4-3 | CASSQDRGRFTF